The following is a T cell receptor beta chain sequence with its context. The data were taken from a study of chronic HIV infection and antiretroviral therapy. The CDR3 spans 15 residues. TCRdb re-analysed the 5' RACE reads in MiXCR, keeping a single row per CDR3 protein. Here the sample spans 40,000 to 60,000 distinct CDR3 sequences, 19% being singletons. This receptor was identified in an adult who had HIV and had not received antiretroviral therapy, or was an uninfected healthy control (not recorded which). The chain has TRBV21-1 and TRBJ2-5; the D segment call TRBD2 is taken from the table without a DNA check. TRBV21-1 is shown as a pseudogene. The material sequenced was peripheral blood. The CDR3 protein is CASSTRMASGATQYF. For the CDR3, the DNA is TGCGCCAGCAGCACCCGAATGGCGAGCGGAGCGACCCAGTACTTC.